Here is one TCR beta chain with its context. Its antigen is still unknown. The germline gives CDR1 MNHEY, CDR2 SVGAGI. CDR3 length: 15 residues. The V and J ends lost 6 bases and 6 bases, in that order; junction bases with no gene match: 13. After expansion with viral peptide pools in the ViraFEST assay, antigen-specific CD4+ T cells were sequenced. Culture proceeded for approximately 9 days, and CD4+ T cells were then isolated. The vaccine recipients had no prior SARS-CoV-2 infection, with negative nucleocapsid antibodies. A few million PBMC were seeded per well and grown in the presence of about 10 IU/ml IL-2 and around 10 ug/ml peptides. Fresh IL-2-containing medium replaced half the medium on days 3 and 7. This sample stems from a study of vaccination effects on CD4 cells after COVID-19. Study-wide results and limits: Researchers reported few convalescent patients and no early post-infection timepoints in the study. Marked clonal contraction was seen in infection- and vaccine-induced clones late after vaccination.

Data came from immunoSEQ multiplex PCR; TCRdb stores just in-frame clones and leaves some out. The sample carries fewer than 65,000 clones, roughly 80% recorded once. Here the sequenced sample was CD4+ T cells from PBMCs cultured with HCoV-OC43 spike peptides, taken before COVID-19 vaccination. Stated subset: HCoV-OC43 spike overlapping peptide pool stimulation. The source is a human donor who received a COVID-19 vaccine. The chain links TRBV6-5 to TRBJ2-7; 8 bases match TRBD1. In DNA form, the CDR3 reads TGTGCCAGCAGAAAGGAAGGACAGGGAATAGGCGAGCAGTACGTC. This sequence encodes CASRKEGQGIGEQYV.